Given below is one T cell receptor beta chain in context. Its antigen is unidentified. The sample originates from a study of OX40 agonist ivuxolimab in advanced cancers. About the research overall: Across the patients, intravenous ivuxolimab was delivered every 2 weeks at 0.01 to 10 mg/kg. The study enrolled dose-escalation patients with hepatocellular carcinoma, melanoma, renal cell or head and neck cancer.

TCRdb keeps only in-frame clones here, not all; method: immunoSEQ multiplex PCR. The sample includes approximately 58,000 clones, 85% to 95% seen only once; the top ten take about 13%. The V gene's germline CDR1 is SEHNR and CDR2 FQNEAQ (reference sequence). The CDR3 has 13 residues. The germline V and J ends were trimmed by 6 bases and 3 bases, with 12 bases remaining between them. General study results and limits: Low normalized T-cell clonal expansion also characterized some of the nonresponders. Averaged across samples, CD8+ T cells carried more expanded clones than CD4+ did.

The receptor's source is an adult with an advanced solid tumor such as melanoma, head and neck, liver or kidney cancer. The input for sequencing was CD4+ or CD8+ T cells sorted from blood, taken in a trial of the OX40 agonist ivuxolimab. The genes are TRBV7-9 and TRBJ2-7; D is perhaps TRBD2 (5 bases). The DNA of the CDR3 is TGTGCCAGCAGAGGGTCCCGGGACTACGAGCAGTACTTC. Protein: CASRGSRDYEQYF.